These 10 T cell receptor beta chains were sequenced from one sample in a study of cytomegalovirus exposure and HLA in healthy donors. Data came from immunoSEQ multiplex PCR; TCRdb stores just in-frame clones and leaves some out. The sample has some 310,000 clones, roughly 86% seen once. The sample consisted of PBMCs. The receptors shown here come from a man under 40 in good health and CMV-seronegative.

V and J are TRBV6-1 and TRBJ2-5; D gene ambiguous. Deletions cut 4 bases from V and 2 bases from J, with 5 bases between. The germline V gene has CDR1 MNHNS and CDR2 SASEGT. The CDR3 sequence is 12 residues long. In nucleotides, the CDR3 is TGTGCCAGCAGTGCAGGACAAGAGACCCAGTACTTC. Translated, it gives CASSAGQETQYF.

V usage is TRBV12-5 and J usage is TRBJ1-1, with D possibly TRBD1 on 6 matching bases. Germline V lookup: CDR1 LGHNT, CDR2 FRNRAP. Deletions cut 2 bases from V and 0 bases from J, with 19 bases between. The CDR3 contains 18 residues. The CDR3 protein is CASGLRNRDITMNTEAFF. In nucleotides, the CDR3 is TGTGCTAGTGGTTTGCGAAATAGGGACATTACGATGAACACTGAAGCTTTCTTT.

The rearrangement uses TRBV5-6 and TRBJ2-5; TRBD1 matches 8 bases. The J segment lost 5 bases and the V segment lost 2 bases, leaving 5 bases of the junction unmatched. Germline V lookup: CDR1 SGHDT, CDR2 YYEEEE. The CDR3 is made up of 14 amino acids. CDR3 sequence: CASSFSGGRETQYF. DNA of the CDR3: TGTGCCAGCAGCTTTTCAGGGGGCAGGGAGACCCAGTACTTC.

This rearrangement joins TRBV14 to TRBJ2-5, with 7 nucleotides matching TRBD2. CDR1 and CDR2 (germline): SGHDN, FVKESK. The CDR3 extends over 18 amino acids. V shed 5 bases, J shed 5 bases, and the junction held 20 bases outside the gene matches. The CDR3 coding sequence is TGTGCCAGCAGCAGCCCAGCGGGGTCGGTTGGGGTAAGGGAGACCCAGTACTTC. Protein sequence: CASSSPAGSVGVRETQYF.

The J gene is TRBJ2-3, the V gene TRBV25-1, with a possible D match to TRBD2 (6 bases). V was shortened by 5 bases and J by 5 bases, with 20 bases between the two germline ends. The CDR3 has 16 residues. Germline assignment: CDR1 MGHDK and CDR2 SYGVNS. For the CDR3, the DNA is TGTGCCAGCAGTACCCGGCGGCGGGGCAGCCGAGATACGCAGTATTTT. This encodes CASSTRRRGSRDTQYF.

The chain is built from TRBV15 and TRBJ2-2; 11 bases agree with TRBD2. V lost 5 bases and J lost 3; bases outside the gene matches: 2. CDR3 length equals 15 residues. Germline V gene lookup returns CDR1 LNHNV and CDR2 YYDKDF (reference sequence). The CDR3 DNA is TGTGCCACCAGCCCGGGACTAGCGGACACCGGGGAGCTGTTTTTT. Translation gives CATSPGLADTGELFF.

This chain connects TRBV12-5 to TRBJ2-4; 7 nucleotides line up with TRBD2. The germline CDR1 and CDR2 sequences are LGHNT and FRNRAP. J lost 6 bases, V lost 2 bases, and 4 bases had no gene match. The CDR3 has 14 amino acids. The CDR3 DNA reads as TGTGCTAGTGGTTTGAGCGGGGCGGGAAACATTCAGTACTTC. It yields the protein CASGLSGAGNIQYF. Using reference TRBV12-5 and TRBJ2-4 for the parts outside the CDR3, the full variable domain is DARVTQTPRHKVTEMGQEVTMRCQPILGHNTVFWYRQTMMQGLELLAYFRNRAPLDDSGMPKDRFSAEMPDATLATLKIQPSEPRDSAVYFCASGLSGAGNIQYFGAGTRLSVL.

The rearrangement joins TRBV6-1 to TRBJ2-2; TRBD2 agrees at 7 bases. With V trimmed by 3 bases and J by 6 bases, 4 bases remained unmatched. The CDR3 totals 14 residues. Germline loops: CDR1 MNHNS, CDR2 SASEGT. CDR3 loop: CASSDGAGSGELFF. In DNA form, the CDR3 reads TGTGCCAGCAGTGATGGAGCGGGGTCCGGGGAGCTGTTTTTT.

This rearrangement joins TRBV5-6 to TRBJ2-5; D not resolved. This CDR3 has 14 amino acids. Germline V CDR1 and CDR2: SGHDT, YYEEEE. V was clipped by 0 bases and J by 1 base, with 7 bases between them. CDR3 nucleotide sequence: TGTGCCAGCAGCTTGGACAGAGTCCAAGAGACCCAGTACTTC. This encodes CASSLDRVQETQYF.

This clone was picked up one time. The genes are TRBV18 and TRBJ1-2, with D possibly being TRBD1 (6 bases). V lost 3 bases to trimming and J lost 4 bases, with 12 bases between them. Looked up from germline, CDR1 is KGHSH and CDR2 is LQKENI. The CDR3 is 14 residues long. CDR3 sequence: CASSPSGTPYGYTF. In DNA, the CDR3 is TGTGCCAGCTCACCCTCTGGGACACCCTATGGCTACACCTTC. Together with reference TRBV18 and TRBJ1-2, the CDR3 gives the full variable domain: NAGVMQNPRHLVRRRGQEARLRCSPMKGHSHVYWYRQLPEEGLKFMVYLQKENIIDESGMPKERFSAEFPKEGPSILRIQQVVRGDSAAYFCASSPSGTPYGYTFGSGTRLTVV.